A single sample gave rise to the 11 T cell receptor beta chains below, sequenced in a study of T-cell memory formation after mild COVID-19. TCRdb reprocessed the 5' RACE reads via MiXCR and lists one record per CDR3 protein. Of 150,000 to 200,000 distinct CDR3 sequences listed, roughly 17% are singletons. The sample comprised PBMCs or a T cell subset sorted from them (not recorded which). The receptor source for this set is an adult woman who had mild COVID-19 (a few samples of this study predate the infection). Cell type and time point are not known.

This clonotype occurred a few times. The chain uses TRBV7-2 and TRBJ2-3; 9 bases match TRBD2. This CDR3 is 16 amino acids long. V trimming: 1 base; J trimming: 1 base; junction bases outside the gene matches: 3. CDR1 is SGHTA, CDR2 FQGNSA, per germline. The CDR3 DNA is TGTGCCAGCAGCTTAGACCGGACTAGCGGCACAGATACGCAGTATTTT. Translating gives CASSLDRTSGTDTQYF. The full variable domain, its missing parts supplied by reference TRBV7-2 and TRBJ2-3, is GAGVSQSPSNKVTEKGKDVELRCDPISGHTALYWYRQSLGQGLEFLIYFQGNSAPDKSGLPSDRFSAERTGGSVSTLTIQRTQQEDSAVYLCASSLDRTSGTDTQYFGPGTRLTVL.

In its sample, this clonotype was seen a few times. The genes are TRBV7-9 and TRBJ2-3, with 8 bases that match TRBD2. V gave up 6 bases and J gave up 5 bases; unmatched junction bases: 7. CDR1 is SEHNR, CDR2 FQNEAQ, per germline (reference sequence). The CDR3 loop spans 14 amino acids. CDR3 DNA sequence: TGTGCCAGCAGTGGTAGCGGGGTTGAAGATACGCAGTATTTT. Translating it yields CASSGSGVEDTQYF.

The chain couples TRBV18 to TRBJ1-5; perhaps TRBD1 as D (6 bases). Germline assignment: CDR1 KGHSH and CDR2 LQKENI. There are 15 residues in the CDR3. V lost 2 bases to trimming and J lost 3 bases, with 11 bases between them. CDR3 protein: CASSPMGGFNQPQHF. In DNA, the CDR3 is TGTGCCAGCTCACCAATGGGGGGCTTCAATCAGCCCCAGCATTTT.

This clonotype was counted a few times. The chain links TRBV6-5 to TRBJ2-1; 12 nucleotides match TRBD2. V was clipped by 6 bases and J by 10 bases; unmatched bases: 13. Germline V gives CDR1 MNHEY, CDR2 SVGAGI. The CDR3 runs 16 residues. For the CDR3, the DNA is TGTGCCAGCAGCCGCGGGCTAGCGGGGGGGCCTGGCGAGCAGTTCTTC. This codes for CASSRGLAGGPGEQFF.

This clonotype has more than one count but fewer than ten. The V call is TRBV5-1, the J call TRBJ2-3; 9 bases line up with TRBD2. This CDR3 region has 16 residues. Germline V CDR1 and CDR2: SGHRS, YFSETQ. With 1 base clipped from V and 2 bases from J, the junction kept 5 bases outside the gene matches. CDR3 region: CASSLLPSGNTDTQYF. CDR3 sequence (DNA): TGCGCCAGCAGCTTGCTACCTAGCGGGAACACAGATACGCAGTATTTT. Full variable domain (remainder filled in from reference TRBV5-1 and TRBJ2-3): KAGVTQTPRYLIKTRGQQVTLSCSPISGHRSVSWYQQTPGQGLQFLFEYFSETQRNKGNFPGRFSGRQFSNSRSEMNVSTLELGDSALYLCASSLLPSGNTDTQYFGPGTRLTVL.

This chain uses TRBV20-1 with TRBJ2-7, with D possibly matching TRBD1 (6 bases). The CDR3 contains 14 residues. Germline loops: CDR1 DFQATT, CDR2 SNEGSKA (reference sequence). The germline V and J ends were trimmed by 6 bases and 2 bases, with 17 bases remaining between them. CDR3 bases: TGCAGTGCCCAGGGGCATATTTCTCCCTACGAGCAGTACTTC. Its translation: CSAQGHISPYEQYF.

This clonotype has more than one count but fewer than ten. This rearrangement joins TRBV9 to TRBJ2-5; perhaps TRBD2 as D (5 bases). V lost 2 bases to trimming and J lost 5 bases, with 16 bases between them. The CDR3 is made up of 15 amino acids. Germline CDR1 reads SGDLS; CDR2 reads YYNGEE. In nucleotides, the CDR3 is TGTGCCAGCAGCGTGACGGGGTCGACGTGGGAGACCCAGTACTTC. Translated: CASSVTGSTWETQYF.

The V and J genes are TRBV7-9 and TRBJ2-3, with D unresolved. The CDR3 spans 15 residues. Deletions cut 5 bases from V and 2 bases from J, with 14 bases between. The V gene's germline CDR1 is SEHNR and CDR2 FQNEAQ (reference sequence). The CDR3 sequence is CASSATNRATDTQYF. The CDR3 nucleotides read TGTGCCAGCAGCGCCACCAATAGGGCCACAGATACGCAGTATTTT.

In DNA form, the CDR3 reads TGTGCCACCAGATCCGGACTTGCGGGTGAGCAGTACTTC. Translated, it gives CATRSGLAGEQYF. This chain uses TRBV24-1 with TRBJ2-7; possible D gene TRBD2, 5 bases. The CDR3 has 13 residues. Germline-derived CDR1 and CDR2 are KGHDR and SFDVKD. Trimming pared 7 bases from V and 7 bases from J, leaving 16 bases between.

The table lists this clonotype with a few counts. V is TRBV7-9 and J is TRBJ1-6, with 8 bases fitting TRBD1. Germline values: CDR1 SEHNR, CDR2 FQNEAQ (reference sequence). The length of the CDR3 is 14 residues. With V trimmed by 5 bases and J by 10 bases, 7 bases remained unmatched. The CDR3 DNA reads TGTGCCAGCAGCCCGACAGGGGCGGGGTCACCCCTCCACTTT. Protein sequence: CASSPTGAGSPLHF.

The gene calls are TRBV5-1 and TRBJ2-3; D may be TRBD1 (6 bases). The V gene lost 4 bases and the J gene lost 6 bases, with 18 bases spanning the gap. The CDR3 consists of 15 residues. Germline CDR1 SGHRS, CDR2 YFSETQ. The CDR3 coding sequence is TGCGCCAGCAGCCCGGGGTCAGGGGCTTGGGATACGCAGTATTTT. It encodes CASSPGSGAWDTQYF.